A selection of T cell receptor beta chains follows, all from one sample in a study of T-cell memory formation after mild COVID-19. Each CDR3 protein gets one entry after TCRdb re-called the 5' RACE reads with MiXCR. The repertoire holds just over 200,000 distinct CDR3 sequences, with over 9.5% as singletons. Sequencing was done on a sample of PBMCs or a T cell subset sorted from them (not recorded which). The source of these receptors is a man younger than 30 who had mild COVID-19 (a few samples of this study predate the infection). Cell type and time point are not known. The CDR3 runs from the conserved cysteine through the conserved F or W. The order of the fields is V gene, D gene, J gene, clone size, CDR3 DNA, CDR3 protein. D genes are given only for firm matches. Only part of the rows carry a size: once, few, many, or a class if the clone is expanded.

TRBV19	NA	TRBJ2-5	NA	TGTGCCAGTAGTAGCCCGGGACACACTGGGGAGACCCAGTACTTC	CASSSPGHTGETQYF
TRBV19	NA	TRBJ1-2	few	TGTGCCATACGACGCGTCGGGGGGATAGGCTACACCTTC	CAIRRVGGIGYTF
TRBV5-1	TRBD1	TRBJ1-1	NA	TGCGCCAGCAGCACCGGGACAGGAAACACTGAAGCTTTCTTT	CASSTGTGNTEAFF
TRBV28	NA	TRBJ2-7	few	TGTGCCAGCAGTTTTCGGTTTAGCTCCTACGAGCAGTACTTC	CASSFRFSSYEQYF
TRBV7-2	TRBD2	TRBJ2-2	few	TGTGCCAGCAACCCGACTAGCGGGGCAACTACCGGGGAGCTGTTTTTT	CASNPTSGATTGELFF
TRBV11-2	TRBD2	TRBJ2-1	NA	TGTGCCAGCAGCTCACGGACTAGCGGGGAGAATGAGCAGTTCTTC	CASSSRTSGENEQFF
TRBV20-1	NA	TRBJ1-2	few	TGCAGTGCTGAGCCCCAGCCTGGCGGCTACACCTTC	CSAEPQPGGYTF
TRBV19	TRBD2	TRBJ2-1	few	TGTGCCAGTAGCGGGCGGGAGCGGGGGGCCTATGAGCAGTTCTTC	CASSGRERGAYEQFF
TRBV6-2/TRBV6-3	TRBD2	TRBJ2-3	NA	TGTGCCAGCGGTCGGACTAGCGGGAACACAGATACGCAGTATTTT	CASGRTSGNTDTQYF
TRBV5-1	NA	TRBJ1-1	many	TGCGCCAGCAGCTTTTGGGGGAACACTGAAGCTTTCTTT	CASSFWGNTEAFF
TRBV5-1	TRBD2	TRBJ2-1	few	TGCGCCAGCAGCTTGGCGGGGGGACTAGCCAATGAGCAGTTCTTC	CASSLAGGLANEQFF
TRBV20-1	TRBD2	TRBJ2-5	many	TGCAGTGCTAAGCTAGCGGGGGGAAGAGAGACCCAGTACTTC	CSAKLAGGRETQYF
TRBV18	NA	TRBJ1-5	NA	TGTGCCAGCTCTCCTGATGATCAGCCCCAGCATTTT	CASSPDDQPQHF
TRBV12-3/TRBV12-4	NA	TRBJ1-4	few	TGTGCCAGCAGTGAAACTGGGGTAGGACATAATGAAAAACTGTTTTTT	CASSETGVGHNEKLFF
TRBV12-3/TRBV12-4	NA	TRBJ1-6	few	TGTGCCAGCAGCTCTCGGATTTTGGCCCTCCACTTT	CASSSRILALHF
TRBV18	NA	TRBJ2-3	few	TGTGCCAGCTCACCGTTGAGGGGCACAGATACGCAGTATTTT	CASSPLRGTDTQYF
TRBV5-1	NA	TRBJ1-6	few	TGCGCCAGCAGCTTCGGGGATTCACCCCTCCACTTT	CASSFGDSPLHF
TRBV15	TRBD1	TRBJ2-4	many	TGTGCCACCAGCAGAGATCCTCAGGGGGTAGACATTCAGTACTTC	CATSRDPQGVDIQYF
TRBV10-1	NA	TRBJ2-5	NA	TGCGCCAGCAGTGACCAGAGAGGGGAGACCCAGTACTTC	CASSDQRGETQYF
TRBV7-2	NA	TRBJ2-2	NA	TGTGCCAGCAGCTCTAACCCCCAAAACACCGGGGAGCTGTTTTTT	CASSSNPQNTGELFF
TRBV11-2	TRBD1	TRBJ1-2	many	TGTGCCAGCAGCTTAGATGGGGGGACAGGGGCCTATGGCTACACCTTC	CASSLDGGTGAYGYTF
TRBV19	NA	TRBJ2-3	NA	TGTGCCAGTCTTAGGACAGATACGCAGTATTTT	CASLRTDTQYF
TRBV7-9	TRBD1	TRBJ2-1	few	TGTGCCAGCAGCCTAGACAGGGGGCACGCCTACAATGAGCAGTTCTTC	CASSLDRGHAYNEQFF
TRBV28	NA	TRBJ1-6	NA	TGTGCCTCCACGGGAGGGTGGGATTCACCCCTCCACTTT	CASTGGWDSPLHF
TRBV20-1	NA	TRBJ1-2	few	TGCAGTGCTACAGGGATCTATGGCTACACCTTC	CSATGIYGYTF
TRBV9	NA	TRBJ2-3	NA	TGTGCCAGCAGCGTAGCACCCGGGTTAGGCACAGATACGCAGTATTTT	CASSVAPGLGTDTQYF
TRBV7-9	NA	TRBJ1-4	few	TGTGCCAGCAGCTTAGTATCGAACGGTGAAAAACTGTTTTTT	CASSLVSNGEKLFF
TRBV4-2	NA	TRBJ2-5	many	TGTGCCAGCAGCCAGGGGGACGTTTTAGAGACCCAGTACTTC	CASSQGDVLETQYF
TRBV20-1	NA	TRBJ1-1	few	TGCAGTCCCTTGGGCCTACAGGGAACGAACACTGAAGCTTTCTTT	CSPLGLQGTNTEAFF
TRBV20-1	NA	TRBJ2-5	many	TGCAGTGCCACCCCCGGGACAATGGGAGAGACCCAGTACTTC	CSATPGTMGETQYF
TRBV6-2/TRBV6-3	NA	TRBJ1-6	many	TGTGCCAGCAGTTACTCGAAACAGGCTCTCCGCCGCAGAAATTCACCCCTCCACTTT	CASSYSKQALRRRNSPLHF
TRBV5-6	TRBD2	TRBJ2-3	NA	TGTGCCAGCAGCTTGGCACTAGCGGGCACAGATACGCAGTATTTT	CASSLALAGTDTQYF
TRBV9	NA	TRBJ2-2	few	TGTGCCAGCAGTTCCCTCGGGGCAGGGGGGACCGGGGAGCTGTTTTTT	CASSSLGAGGTGELFF
TRBV10-3	NA	TRBJ1-2	many	TGTGCCATCAACCCCGACGGATCCAACTATGGCTACACCTTC	CAINPDGSNYGYTF
TRBV5-1	NA	TRBJ2-5	few	TGCGCCAGCAGCTGGGACACCCAAGAGACCCAGTACTTC	CASSWDTQETQYF
TRBV4-3	NA	TRBJ2-3	NA	TGCGCCAGCAGCCAAGAGGTCCAAGATACGCAGTATTTT	CASSQEVQDTQYF
TRBV20-1	NA	TRBJ1-4	many	TGCAGTGCTCGGTCAAAGGGGGAAAAACTGTTTTTT	CSARSKGEKLFF
TRBV20-1	NA	TRBJ2-1	NA	TGCAGTGCCGACACACCCCTTTACAATGAGCAGTTCTTC	CSADTPLYNEQFF
TRBV4-2	NA	TRBJ1-5	many	TGTGCCAGCAGCCAAGAACAGGGTACTAGCAATCAGCCCCAGCATTTT	CASSQEQGTSNQPQHF
TRBV29-1	NA	TRBJ2-7	NA	TGCAGCGTGGGGGGGGCCTCCTACGAGCAGTACTTC	CSVGGASYEQYF
TRBV12-3/TRBV12-4	NA	TRBJ1-2	many	TGTGCCAGCTCTCTGATGAACACCCGTTACACCTTC	CASSLMNTRYTF
TRBV20-1	TRBD2	TRBJ2-1	NA	TGCAGTGCTAAGGTGGGGACTAGCGCCAATGAGCAGTTCTTC	CSAKVGTSANEQFF
TRBV19	NA	TRBJ2-3	NA	TGTGCCAGTAGGCAGGACGCTAATACGCAGTATTTT	CASRQDANTQYF
TRBV7-2	NA	TRBJ1-1	NA	TGTGCCAGCAGCTTATTACGGGAAAACACTGAAGCTTTCTTT	CASSLLRENTEAFF
TRBV11-3	TRBD2	TRBJ2-1	many	TGTGCCAGCAGCTTAGTCGGCGGGGGGGCCGGCAATGAGCAGTTCTTC	CASSLVGGGAGNEQFF
TRBV24-1	NA	TRBJ2-2	few	TGTGCCACCAGTGATTCGACAGCCCCGACCGGGGAGCTGTTTTTT	CATSDSTAPTGELFF
TRBV7-7	TRBD1	TRBJ2-3	NA	TGTGCTAGCAGCTTCTCCCCGGGGGACAGGGGGTTGGATACGCAGTATTTT	CASSFSPGDRGLDTQYF
TRBV7-2	NA	TRBJ1-1	many	TGTGCCAGCAGTCGTACCCCAGGACTTGAAGCTTTCTTT	CASSRTPGLEAFF
TRBV10-2	NA	TRBJ2-5	many	TGCGCCAGCAGTGAGTTTGTGGGGGGCCAAGAGACCCAGTACTTC	CASSEFVGGQETQYF
TRBV25-1	NA	TRBJ2-1	many	TGTGCCAGCAGTGAGCTCGTATCACTCAACTCCGGGGTCTCCTACAATGAGCAGTTCTTC	CASSELVSLNSGVSYNEQFF